The T cell receptor (beta chain) described here comes from a study of cytomegalovirus exposure and HLA in healthy donors. This clone was counted only a few times. Its antigen is unknown. Everyone who donated was a healthy bone marrow donor. The CDR3 has 14 amino acids. The V gene's germline CDR1 is SNHLY and CDR2 FYNNEI. Trimming cost V 4 bases and J 2 bases; bases outside gene matches: 5. Study-wide results and caveats: What a later analysis showed was that several of the most significant clusters appeared linked to common viral pathogens. The sole available immune exposure information was CMV serostatus. Among TCR beta chains, those listed as cytomegalovirus-associated numbered over 150.

Both 60 Vbeta primers and 13 Jbeta primers went into the PCR. TCRdb's copy holds only in-frame clones and misses some; the assay was immunoSEQ multiplex PCR. Of 100,000 to 150,000 clones listed, about 10% are singletons. The specimen was PBMCs. The chain is built from TRBV2 and TRBJ2-7, with TRBD1 matching over 7 bases. This receptor was obtained from a woman aged 18-29 years in good health and CMV-seropositive. The CDR3 nucleotides are TGTGCCAGCAGTGTCCCGGGACAGACCTACGAGCAGTACTTC. Translation: CASSVPGQTYEQYF. Filled out from reference TRBV2 and TRBJ2-7, the complete variable domain reads EPEVTQTPSHQVTQMGQEVILRCVPISNHLYFYWYRQILGQKVEFLVSFYNNEISEKSEIFDDQFSVERPDGSNFTLKIRSTKLEDSAMYFCASSVPGQTYEQYFGPGTRLTVT.